This is a list of T cell receptor beta chains from one sample in a study of shared clonotypes between healthy human individuals. Here immunoSEQ multiplex PCR was the method, and the copy in TCRdb shows in-frame clones only, minus some. The sample has about 870,000 clones, nearly 95% seen once. The sample comprised naive CD8+ T cells sorted from blood. These receptors all come from a man aged 25-45 years in good health. CDR3s include the opening cysteine and the closing phenylalanine or tryptophan. A D gene is named only where the DNA matches it firmly. Expanded clones are given a class, and other clones once, few, many or no size at all.

size	D	J	V	CDR3	DNA
NA	TRBD1	TRBJ1-1	TRBV14	CASSQDGTGGTEAFF	TGTGCCAGCAGCCAGGACGGGACAGGAGGGACTGAAGCTTTCTTT
once	TRBD2	TRBJ2-3	TRBV27	CASSVGTSGNLDTQYF	TGTGCCAGCAGTGTGGGGACTAGCGGGAATCTAGATACGCAGTATTTT
NA	TRBD1	TRBJ1-4	TRBV2	CASRTGTALTTNEKLFF	TGTGCCAGCAGAACCGGGACAGCCCTAACAACTAATGAAAAACTGTTTTTT
NA	NA	TRBJ2-7	TRBV5-5	CASSYGQSYEQYF	TGTGCCAGCAGTTATGGACAGTCCTACGAGCAGTACTTC
NA	NA	TRBJ2-2	TRBV18	CASSLKTVNTGELFF	TGTGCCAGCTCACTTAAGACAGTGAACACCGGGGAGCTGTTTTTT
NA	TRBD1	TRBJ1-3	TRBV13	CASSLLLGTGGNTIYF	TGTGCCAGCAGCTTGCTCCTCGGGACAGGGGGAAACACCATATATTTT
once	NA	TRBJ2-5	TRBV6-1	CASSEWDEETQYF	TGTGCCAGCAGTGAATGGGATGAAGAGACCCAGTACTTC
NA	NA	TRBJ2-1	TRBV27	CASRQGNHNEQFF	TGTGCCAGCAGGCAGGGGAATCACAATGAGCAGTTCTTC
NA	TRBD1	TRBJ2-7	TRBV29-1	CSVTGTGSYEQYF	TGCAGCGTTACCGGGACAGGGTCCTACGAGCAGTACTTC
NA	NA	TRBJ2-7	TRBV13	CASSFPGYGYEQYF	TGTGCCAGCAGCTTCCCGGGCTACGGCTACGAGCAGTACTTC
NA	TRBD1	TRBJ2-3	TRBV9	CASNEGQGAGDTQYF	TGTGCCAGCAACGAGGGACAGGGCGCGGGAGATACGCAGTATTTT
NA	NA	TRBJ2-1	TRBV19	CASSPSRNEQFF	TGTGCCAGTAGTCCTAGCCGCAATGAGCAGTTCTTC
NA	TRBD1	TRBJ2-1	TRBV5-8	CASSTGTGGYNEQFF	TGTGCCAGCAGCACTGGGACAGGGGGTTACAATGAGCAGTTCTTC
NA	TRBD1	TRBJ1-4	TRBV27	CASKSPTGGEKLFF	TGTGCCAGCAAGTCTCCGACAGGGGGAGAAAAACTGTTTTTT
NA	NA	TRBJ2-1	TRBV7-3	CASSQGGSGSLNEQFF	TGTGCCAGCAGCCAGGGGGGCAGCGGGAGTTTAAATGAGCAGTTCTTC
NA	NA	TRBJ1-3	TRBV5-5	CASSPPTNSGNTIYF	TGTGCCAGCAGCCCCCCCACGAACTCTGGAAACACCATATATTTT
NA	TRBD1	TRBJ1-1	TRBV27	CASSLFMGADRATEAFF	TGTGCCAGCAGTTTATTTATGGGCGCCGACAGGGCCACTGAAGCTTTCTTT
once	NA	TRBJ2-7	TRBV27	CASAPIRGAYEQYF	TGTGCCAGTGCCCCGATTAGGGGGGCGTACGAGCAGTACTTC
NA	NA	TRBJ2-7	TRBV2	CASSERMGYNYEQYF	TGTGCCAGCAGTGAACGGATGGGGTACAACTACGAGCAGTACTTC
NA	TRBD1	TRBJ1-2	TRBV7-8	CASSSGTAFYGYTF	TGTGCCAGCAGCTCCGGGACAGCTTTCTATGGCTACACCTTC
once	NA	TRBJ1-2	TRBV28	CASSKTGFGYTF	TGTGCCAGCAGCAAAACTGGGTTTGGCTACACCTTC
NA	NA	TRBJ1-2	TRBV23-1	CASRRPGGADGYTF	TGCGCCAGCAGGAGACCGGGGGGCGCAGATGGCTACACCTTC
NA	NA	TRBJ2-5	TRBV29-1	CSVEAIGTGNTQYF	TGCAGCGTTGAAGCGATAGGGACGGGTAATACCCAGTACTTC